What follows are 15 T cell receptor beta chains derived from one specimen sequenced in a study of radiation and T cells in renal cell carcinoma. Clones were read by immunoSEQ multiplex PCR, and TCRdb kept only the in-frame ones, dropping some. The sample contains approximately 140,000 clones, roughly 83% of which appear only once. Sample time point: baseline pretreatment blood. The treatment: 15 Gy SBRT to primary tumor, nephrectomy 4 weeks later. The sequencing used blood, collected from a patient whose treatment included radiotherapy and nephrectomy. The receptors were sampled from a woman aged 45-59 years with renal cell carcinoma.

The chain joins TRBV14 to TRBJ1-3; TRBD1 matches 8 bases. CDR1 and CDR2 from the germline V gene are SGHDN and FVKESK. This CDR3 is built from 15 residues. Trimming removed 4 bases from V and 1 base from J; junction bases left unmatched: 3. CDR3: CASSRQGMSGNTIYF. The CDR3, as DNA: TGTGCCAGCAGCCGACAGGGGATGTCTGGAAACACCATATATTTT.

The genes are TRBV5-1 and TRBJ2-1; D is tentatively TRBD1 or TRBD2 (5 bases each). This CDR3 spans 15 amino acids. Trimming cost V 0 bases and J 5 bases, with 12 bases left between them. Germline lookup yields CDR1 SGHRS and CDR2 YFSETQ. Here the CDR3 reads CASSLDGTGHNEQFF. In nucleotides, the CDR3 is TGCGCCAGCAGCTTGGACGGGACGGGGCACAATGAGCAGTTCTTC.

The CDR3 reads CASSRGTVDNEQFF. The CDR3 nucleotides read TGCGCCAGCAGTCGCGGGACAGTAGACAATGAGCAGTTCTTC. The chain carries TRBV5-1 and TRBJ2-1; D might be TRBD1 (7 bases). This CDR3 is 14 amino acids long. V lost 5 bases to trimming and J lost 5 bases, with 14 bases between them. Germline CDR1 reads SGHRS; CDR2 reads YFSETQ.

This chain connects TRBV30 to TRBJ2-7; a possible D gene is TRBD1 (6 bases). Per the germline V gene, CDR1 is GTSNPN and CDR2 is SVGIG (reference sequence). The CDR3 is 13 amino acids. V dropped 4 bases and J dropped 2 bases, with 12 bases sitting between them. The DNA for the CDR3 is TGTGCCTGGACCCGACAGGCCACCTACGAGCAGTACTTC. Its protein is CAWTRQATYEQYF.

This rearrangement joins TRBV7-2 to TRBJ2-5; 8 bases align to TRBD1. The length of the CDR3 is 14 residues. Trimming took 5 bases from V and 2 from J; bases not matched to a gene: 4. Germline CDR1 is SGHTA and CDR2 is FQGNSA. The CDR3 reads CASSRNRGQETQYF. The CDR3 DNA sequence: TGTGCCAGCAGCAGGAACAGGGGGCAAGAGACCCAGTACTTC.

The V gene is TRBV5-1, the J gene TRBJ1-1; D gene unclear. V was clipped by 2 bases and J by 3 bases, with 11 bases between them. The germline CDR1 and CDR2 sequences are SGHRS and YFSETQ. This CDR3 has 14 residues. The CDR3 coding sequence is TGCGCCAGCAGCTTCGTCCCCCTGGACACTGAAGCTTTCTTT. Its protein product is CASSFVPLDTEAFF.

The CDR3 loop is CASSLIQGLAKNIQYF. The CDR3, as DNA: TGTGCCAGCAGCCTGATACAGGGGTTAGCCAAAAACATTCAGTACTTC. The rearrangement links TRBV5-6 to TRBJ2-4; 7 positions match TRBD1. The V gene's germline CDR1 is SGHDT and CDR2 YYEEEE. Unmatched junction bases numbered 7, after V lost 4 bases and J lost 0 bases. The CDR3 extends over 16 amino acids.

J is TRBJ1-2 and V is TRBV5-6, with 11 nucleotides matching TRBD1. CDR3 length equals 17 residues. V shed 5 bases and J 2 bases; nucleotides not matched to a gene: 11. CDR1 and CDR2 (germline): SGHDT, YYEEEE. DNA for the CDR3: TGTGCCAGCAGTTACCCGACCGGGACAGGGGGAAACTATGGCTACACCTTC. Its translation is CASSYPTGTGGNYGYTF. The whole variable domain, filled in from reference TRBV5-6 and TRBJ1-2, reads DAGVTQSPTHLIKTRGQQVTLRCSPKSGHDTVSWYQQALGQGPQFIFQYYEEEERQRGNFPDRFSGHQFPNYSSELNVNALLLGDSALYLCASSYPTGTGGNYGYTFGSGTRLTVV.

The chain recombines TRBV19 with TRBJ1-1, with D possibly matching TRBD1 (6 bases). Deletions cut 4 bases from V and 0 bases from J, with 9 bases between. The CDR3 contains 14 residues. Germline V gene sequence: CDR1 LNHDA, CDR2 SQIVND (reference sequence). The CDR3 DNA reads TGTGCCAGTAGTAGAGGGGACATGAACACTGAAGCTTTCTTT. It translates to CASSRGDMNTEAFF. Full variable domain (missing parts from reference TRBV19 and TRBJ1-1): DGGITQSPKYLFRKEGQNVTLSCEQNLNHDAMYWYRQDPGQGLRLIYYSQIVNDFQKGDIAEGYSVSREKKESFPLTVTSAQKNPTAFYLCASSRGDMNTEAFFGQGTRLTVV.

The chain links TRBV4-1 to TRBJ1-5; unclear D gene. The CDR3 contains 13 residues. CDR1 is MGHRA, CDR2 YSYEKL, per germline. The V and J ends lost 3 bases and 6 bases respectively, with 9 bases between them. The CDR3 here is CASSHYLGQPQHF. The DNA for the CDR3 is TGCGCCAGCAGCCACTATTTGGGTCAGCCCCAGCATTTT.

The chain couples TRBV4-3 to TRBJ1-4, with D perhaps matching TRBD1 (6 bases). This CDR3 spans 19 amino acids. The V and J ends lost 3 bases and 0 bases respectively, with 20 bases between them. Germline V gene lookup returns CDR1 LGHNA and CDR2 YSLEER. The CDR3 spells CASSHLTRTDFATNEKLFF. The CDR3 nucleotides are TGCGCCAGCAGCCATTTGACGAGGACAGACTTTGCAACTAATGAAAAACTGTTTTTT.

The V and J genes are TRBV28 and TRBJ2-2, with 11 positions matching TRBD2. J gave up 6 bases and V 6 bases, and 3 bases lay outside the gene matches. Per the germline V gene, CDR1 is MDHEN and CDR2 is SYDVKM. The CDR3 totals 14 residues. The CDR3 DNA follows: TGTGCCAGCAGGCCGGGACTAGCGGCCGGGGAGCTGTTTTTT. It encodes CASRPGLAAGELFF.

The chain carries TRBV29-1 and TRBJ2-7; 7 bases are shared with TRBD2. CDR3 size: 15 residues. Trimming cost V 5 bases and J 5 bases; bases outside gene matches: 15. Germline V gene data show CDR1 as SQVTM and CDR2 as ANQGSEA. The CDR3 here is CSVSGRPGKFDEQYF. Here the CDR3 DNA reads TGCAGCGTTTCCGGGAGGCCAGGGAAATTCGACGAGCAGTACTTC.

The chain is built from TRBV5-1 and TRBJ2-3; TRBD2 agrees at 8 bases. Germline V CDR1 and CDR2: SGHRS, YFSETQ. The CDR3 is made up of 14 amino acids. V lost 5 bases and J lost 5; bases outside the gene matches: 7. This CDR3 reads CASRLAGIEDTQYF. CDR3 in DNA: TGCGCCAGCAGGTTAGCGGGAATCGAAGATACGCAGTATTTT.

This clone was seen a few times. The V call is TRBV30, the J call TRBJ1-5, with D perhaps TRBD1 (6 bases). This CDR3 is built from 14 residues. Germline V lookup: CDR1 GTSNPN, CDR2 SVGIG (reference sequence). The V end was cut by 4 bases, the J end by 5 bases, with 15 bases between. CDR3 sequence reads: CAWTDGDIYQPQHF. In nucleotides, the CDR3 is TGTGCCTGGACCGACGGGGACATCTATCAGCCCCAGCATTTT.